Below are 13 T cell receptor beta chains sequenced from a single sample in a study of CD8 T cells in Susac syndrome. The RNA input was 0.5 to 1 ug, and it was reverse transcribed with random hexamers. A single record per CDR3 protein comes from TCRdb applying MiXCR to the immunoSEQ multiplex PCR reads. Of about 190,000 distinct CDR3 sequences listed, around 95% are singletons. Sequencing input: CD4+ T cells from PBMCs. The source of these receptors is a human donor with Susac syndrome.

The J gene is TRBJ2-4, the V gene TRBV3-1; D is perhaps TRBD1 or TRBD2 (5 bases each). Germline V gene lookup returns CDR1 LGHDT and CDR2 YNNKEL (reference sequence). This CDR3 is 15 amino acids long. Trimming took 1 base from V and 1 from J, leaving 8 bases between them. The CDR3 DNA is TGTGCCAGCAGCCAAGTTGGGGGTGCCAAAAACATTCAGTACTTC. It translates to CASSQVGGAKNIQYF.

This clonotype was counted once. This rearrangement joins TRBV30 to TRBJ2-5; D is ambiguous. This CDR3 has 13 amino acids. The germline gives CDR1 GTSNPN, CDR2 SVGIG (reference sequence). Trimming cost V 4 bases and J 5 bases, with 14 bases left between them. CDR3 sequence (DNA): TGTGCCTGGACCCCTCCTGTCGGTGAGACCCAGTACTTC. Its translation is CAWTPPVGETQYF. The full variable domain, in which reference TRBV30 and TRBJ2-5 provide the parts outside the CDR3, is SQTIHQWPATLVQPVGSPLSLECTVEGTSNPNLYWYRQAAGRGLQLLFYSVGIGQISSEVPQNLSASRPQDRQFILSSKKLLLSDSGFYLCAWTPPVGETQYFGPGTRLLVL.

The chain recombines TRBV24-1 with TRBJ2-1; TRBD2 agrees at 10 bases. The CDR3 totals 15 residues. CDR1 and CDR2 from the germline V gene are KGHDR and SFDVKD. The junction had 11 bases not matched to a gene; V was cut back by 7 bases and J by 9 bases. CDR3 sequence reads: CATSVSGGGLGEQFF. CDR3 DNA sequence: TGTGCCACCAGCGTCAGCGGGGGGGGCCTCGGTGAGCAGTTCTTC.

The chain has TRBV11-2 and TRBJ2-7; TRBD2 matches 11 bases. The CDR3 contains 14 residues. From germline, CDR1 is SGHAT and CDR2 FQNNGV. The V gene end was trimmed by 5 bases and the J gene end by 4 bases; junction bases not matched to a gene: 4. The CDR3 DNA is TGTGCCAGCAGCCCGACTAGCGGGGCATACGAGCAGTACTTC. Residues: CASSPTSGAYEQYF.

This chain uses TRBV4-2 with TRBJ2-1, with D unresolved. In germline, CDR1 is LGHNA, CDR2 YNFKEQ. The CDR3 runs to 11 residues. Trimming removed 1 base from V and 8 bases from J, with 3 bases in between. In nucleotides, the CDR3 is TGTGCCAGCAGCCAAGGGGATGAGCAGTTCTTC. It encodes CASSQGDEQFF.

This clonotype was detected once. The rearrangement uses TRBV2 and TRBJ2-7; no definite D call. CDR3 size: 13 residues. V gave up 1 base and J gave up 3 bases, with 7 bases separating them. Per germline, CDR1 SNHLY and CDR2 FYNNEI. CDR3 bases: TGTGCCAGCAGTGAAGGCGTCAGCTACGAGCAGTACTTC. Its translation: CASSEGVSYEQYF.

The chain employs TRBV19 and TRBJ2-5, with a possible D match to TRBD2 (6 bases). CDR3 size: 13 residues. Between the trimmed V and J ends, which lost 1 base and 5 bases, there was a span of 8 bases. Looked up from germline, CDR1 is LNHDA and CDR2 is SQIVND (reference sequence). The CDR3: CASSIASEETQYF. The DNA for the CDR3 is TGTGCCAGTAGTATAGCTAGCGAGGAGACCCAGTACTTC. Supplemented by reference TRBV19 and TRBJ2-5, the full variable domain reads DGGITQSPKYLFRKEGQNVTLSCEQNLNHDAMYWYRQDPGQGLRLIYYSQIVNDFQKGDIAEGYSVSREKKESFPLTVTSAQKNPTAFYLCASSIASEETQYFGPGTRLLVL.

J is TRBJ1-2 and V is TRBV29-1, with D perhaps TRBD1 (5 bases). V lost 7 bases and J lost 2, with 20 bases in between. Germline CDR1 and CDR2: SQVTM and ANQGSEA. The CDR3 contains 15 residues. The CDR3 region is CSGLLVSEGNYGYTF. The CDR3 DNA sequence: TGCAGCGGTCTCCTCGTGTCAGAGGGGAACTATGGCTACACCTTC.

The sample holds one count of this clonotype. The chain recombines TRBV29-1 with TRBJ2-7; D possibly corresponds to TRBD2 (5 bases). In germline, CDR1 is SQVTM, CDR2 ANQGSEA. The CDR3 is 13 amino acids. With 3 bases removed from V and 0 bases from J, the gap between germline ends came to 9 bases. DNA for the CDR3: TGCAGCGTTGAGGGGAGCCACTCCTACGAGCAGTACTTC. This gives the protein CSVEGSHSYEQYF.

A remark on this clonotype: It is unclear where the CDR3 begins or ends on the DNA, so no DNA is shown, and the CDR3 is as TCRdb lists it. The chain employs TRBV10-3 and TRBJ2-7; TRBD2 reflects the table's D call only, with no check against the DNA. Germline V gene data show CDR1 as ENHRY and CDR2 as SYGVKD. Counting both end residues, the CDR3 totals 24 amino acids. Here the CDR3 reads CAISDTSPTSSTSGRSHLPYEQYF.

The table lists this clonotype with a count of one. The CDR3 protein is CASSQDGERPSTDTQYF. CDR3 coding DNA: TGTGCCAGCAGCCAAGATGGGGAGCGGCCAAGCACAGATACGCAGTATTTT. The chain joins TRBV3-1 to TRBJ2-3, with D possibly matching TRBD2 (5 bases). Trimming took 0 bases from V and 0 from J, leaving 13 bases between them. Germline V gene sequence: CDR1 LGHDT, CDR2 YNNKEL (reference sequence). The CDR3 sequence is 17 residues long.

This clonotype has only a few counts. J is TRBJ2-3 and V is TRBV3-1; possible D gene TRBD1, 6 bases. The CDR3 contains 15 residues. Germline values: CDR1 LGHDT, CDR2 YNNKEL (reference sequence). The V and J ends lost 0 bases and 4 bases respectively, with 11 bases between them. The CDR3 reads CASSQDHRVADTQYF. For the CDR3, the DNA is TGTGCCAGCAGCCAAGACCACAGGGTGGCAGATACGCAGTATTTT.

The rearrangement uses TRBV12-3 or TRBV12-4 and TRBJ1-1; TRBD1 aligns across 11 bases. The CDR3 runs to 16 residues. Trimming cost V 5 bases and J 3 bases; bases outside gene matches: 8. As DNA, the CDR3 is TGTGCCAGCAGTCTTACCGGGACAGGGGGGGACACTGAAGCTTTCTTT. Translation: CASSLTGTGGDTEAFF.